Below, 15 T cell receptor beta chains from the same sample are listed, as sequenced in a study of T cells in Graves' hyperthyroidism and ophthalmopathy. RNA transcripts were the template for amplifying TCR beta CDR3 regions. The HTBI set primed first-round TCR CDR3 RT-PCR. TCRdb redid the calling of the multiplex PCR reads with MiXCR, one entry per CDR3 protein. The sample comprises about 640,000 distinct CDR3 sequences, 20% of which are singletons, and 34% rests with the top ten. Sequences were obtained from blood. All receptors come from a man younger than 45 with Graves' ophthalmopathy.

This clonotype came up a few times. The rearrangement uses TRBV19 and TRBJ1-6; D not resolved. Germline loops: CDR1 LNHDA, CDR2 SQIVND (reference sequence). V lost 5 bases, J lost 6 bases, and 14 bases lay in between. The CDR3 is 15 amino acids. CDR3 sequence reads: CASSPGRNINSPLHF. Here the CDR3 DNA reads TGTGCCAGTAGTCCAGGACGGAACATTAATTCACCCCTCCACTTT. Variable domain in full (rest from reference TRBV19 and TRBJ1-6): DGGITQSPKYLFRKEGQNVTLSCEQNLNHDAMYWYRQDPGQGLRLIYYSQIVNDFQKGDIAEGYSVSREKKESFPLTVTSAQKNPTAFYLCASSPGRNINSPLHFGNGTRLTVT.

About this clonotype itself: A much larger clonotype is one base distant, so this may be a read error. J is TRBJ2-5 and V is TRBV28, with TRBD1 matching 8 bases. The CDR3 consists of 16 residues. Germline-derived CDR1 and CDR2 are MDHEN and SYDVKM. CDR3: CVSSVGQGKIRETQYF. CDR3 bases: TGTGTCAGCAGTGTCGGACAGGGCAAGATACGGGAGACCCAGTACTTC.

This clonotype was counted only a few times. V usage is TRBV6-1 and J usage is TRBJ1-1, with TRBD1 matching 7 bases. CDR3 length: 15 amino acids. CDR1 and CDR2 (germline): MNHNS, SASEGT. Losses at the gene ends were 6 bases for V and 0 bases for J; bases not matched to a gene: 7. The CDR3 protein is CASSKRGPVNTEAFF. The DNA of the CDR3 is TGTGCCAGCAGCAAAAGGGGGCCAGTGAACACTGAAGCTTTCTTT.

This chain uses TRBV4-1 with TRBJ2-1; tentatively, D is TRBD1 (5 bases). Looked up from germline, CDR1 is MGHRA and CDR2 is YSYEKL. This CDR3 comprises 16 residues. V was clipped by 1 base and J by 4 bases, with 14 bases between them. CDR3 amino acids: CASSQAVVGRYNEQFF. CDR3 bases: TGCGCCAGCAGCCAAGCCGTAGTGGGGCGGTACAATGAGCAGTTCTTC.

This sequence joins TRBV7-9 and TRBJ1-6; D not resolved. CDR3 size: 16 residues. Germline CDR1 SEHNR, CDR2 FQNEAQ (reference sequence). The V end lost 6 bases, the J end lost 4 bases, and 16 bases lay between the germline ends. DNA for the CDR3: TGTGCCAGCAGTTCCGACAAAGGCGGATATAATTCACCCCTCCACTTT. Its protein is CASSSDKGGYNSPLHF.

J is TRBJ2-2 and V is TRBV5-1, with 7 positions matching TRBD2. V lost 0 bases, J lost 7 bases, and 9 bases stayed unmatched. Germline V gives CDR1 SGHRS, CDR2 YFSETQ. The CDR3 sequence is 16 residues long. The CDR3 loop is CASSLEVAGVGGELFF. CDR3 nucleotide sequence: TGCGCCAGCAGCTTGGAGGTGGCGGGAGTTGGCGGGGAGCTGTTTTTT.

This clonotype was counted only a few times. The rearrangement joins TRBV12-3 or TRBV12-4 to TRBJ2-7; either TRBD1 or TRBD2 may fit D (5 bases each). The CDR3 consists of 15 residues. V gave up 5 bases and J gave up 2 bases, with 16 bases separating them. The DNA for the CDR3 is TGTGCCAGCAGTAGATCCGGGACGGGCCCCTACGAGCAGTACTTC. This gives the protein CASSRSGTGPYEQYF.

This clonotype was found many times. The chain recombines TRBV7-2 with TRBJ2-7; TRBD2 matches at 10 bases. The V gene end was trimmed by 5 bases and the J gene end by 3 bases; junction bases not matched to a gene: 7. Germline V lookup: CDR1 SGHTA, CDR2 FQGNSA. The CDR3 is 15 residues long. The CDR3 DNA reads as TGTGCCAGCAGCAACCGACTAGCGGGCGGCTACGAGCAGTACTTC. It translates to CASSNRLAGGYEQYF.

This clonotype has just a few counts. The J gene is TRBJ2-1, the V gene TRBV11-2, with 11 bases matching TRBD2. Trimming at V came to 2 bases and at J to 9 bases, leaving 15 bases not matched to a gene. CDR3 length: 18 amino acids. CDR1 and CDR2 (germline): SGHAT, FQNNGV. The chain's CDR3 is CASSLRLAGGQGFGEQFF. The DNA for the CDR3 is TGTGCCAGCAGCTTACGGCTAGCGGGAGGTCAGGGATTCGGTGAGCAGTTCTTC. Filled out from reference TRBV11-2 and TRBJ2-1, the complete variable domain reads EAGVAQSPRYKIIEKRQSVAFWCNPISGHATLYWYQQILGQGPKLLIQFQNNGVVDDSQLPKDRFSAERLKGVDSTLKIQPAKLEDSAVYLCASSLRLAGGQGFGEQFFGPGTRLTVL.

V and J are TRBV9 and TRBJ2-1; D could derive from TRBD1 or TRBD2 (5 bases each). V was pared by 3 bases and J by 9 bases, with 19 bases between. The CDR3 has 15 amino acids. The germline CDR1 and CDR2 sequences are SGDLS and YYNGEE. Here the CDR3 DNA reads TGTGCCAGCAGCGCCAAAGGGGAGTTTGGCCGTGAGCAGTTCTTC. It codes for CASSAKGEFGREQFF.

This chain uses TRBV20-1 with TRBJ2-7; either TRBD1 or TRBD2 may supply D (5 bases each). This CDR3 comprises 16 residues. Germline V CDR1 and CDR2: DFQATT, SNEGSKA (reference sequence). Between the trimmed V and J ends, which lost 6 bases and 0 bases, there was a span of 21 bases. The CDR3 region has the DNA TGCAGTGCAAATCTGGGACCCCTTACTAGCTCCTACGAGCAGTACTTC. This sequence encodes CSANLGPLTSSYEQYF.

This clonotype was recorded a few times. V is TRBV12-3 or TRBV12-4 and J is TRBJ2-5; TRBD1 matches 9 bases. The CDR3 length is 14 residues. Trimming cost V 5 bases and J 1 base; bases outside gene matches: 2. The CDR3 sequence is CASSLQGAQETQYF. DNA of the CDR3: TGTGCCAGCAGTCTACAGGGGGCCCAAGAGACCCAGTACTTC.

The chain uses TRBV4-3 and TRBJ1-2, with D tentatively TRBD1 (5 bases). Germline V gene data show CDR1 as LGHNA and CDR2 as YSLEER. This CDR3 contains 15 residues. V gave up 4 bases and J gave up 4 bases, with 16 bases separating them. CDR3 amino acids: CASSRQQDSGYGYTF. CDR3 sequence (DNA): TGCGCCAGCAGCCGACAACAGGATTCGGGCTATGGCTACACCTTC.

V and J are TRBV5-1 and TRBJ2-7; D is tentatively TRBD1 or TRBD2 (5 bases each). The CDR3 runs 13 residues. Trimming stripped 4 bases from V and 0 bases from J, with 8 bases between. Germline V gene sequence: CDR1 SGHRS, CDR2 YFSETQ. The CDR3 spells CASSRGYSYEQYF. In DNA form, the CDR3 reads TGCGCCAGCAGCCGGGGCTACTCCTACGAGCAGTACTTC.

At least ten counts were recorded for this clonotype. This chain connects TRBV5-1 to TRBJ2-1; the D is unclear. The V end lost 0 bases, the J end lost 6 bases, and 7 bases lay between the germline ends. The CDR3 is 13 residues long. Germline V gene lookup returns CDR1 SGHRS and CDR2 YFSETQ. CDR3 amino acids: CASSLVPGNEQFF. CDR3 nucleotides: TGCGCCAGCAGCTTGGTACCCGGCAATGAGCAGTTCTTC. Supplemented by reference TRBV5-1 and TRBJ2-1, the full variable domain reads KAGVTQTPRYLIKTRGQQVTLSCSPISGHRSVSWYQQTPGQGLQFLFEYFSETQRNKGNFPGRFSGRQFSNSRSEMNVSTLELGDSALYLCASSLVPGNEQFFGPGTRLTVL.